This T cell receptor beta chain was captured in a study of T cell responses to AZD1222 COVID-19 vaccine. Findings of the study overall: Per reports, nearly half of all spike-specific TCRs target regions that are unmutated in variants. The breadth and depth of Spike-specific TCRs increased once two AZD1222 doses had been given. The donors showed a predominance of white British ancestry and of females, with possible underestimation of clonal diversity.

The CDR3 spans 14 residues. Germline CDR1 is MNHNS and CDR2 is SASEGT. V dropped 2 bases and J dropped 4 bases, with 11 bases sitting between them. The table came from immunoSEQ multiplex PCR; TCRdb's copy has only in-frame clones and leaves some out. Of under 200,000 clones listed, more than 75% are singletons. About this clone itself: Its cognate antigen is unknown.

V is TRBV6-1 and J is TRBJ1-2; D perhaps matches TRBD1 (5 bases). The sequence was obtained from an adult who received the AZD1222 COVID-19 vaccine. The material was peripheral blood, obtained 28 days after the second AZD1222 dose. The CDR3 loop reads CASSEYGAAYGYTF. The CDR3 region has the DNA TGTGCCAGCAGTGAATACGGGGCGGCCTATGGCTACACCTTC.